The clone carrying this T cell receptor beta chain was observed a handful of times. The CDR3 has 13 amino acids. Germline CDR1 is SGHRS and CDR2 is YFSETQ. The J segment lost 4 bases and the V segment lost 7 bases, leaving 7 bases of the junction unmatched. The data derive from a study of OX40 agonist ivuxolimab in advanced cancers. Sequenced by immunoSEQ multiplex PCR; TCRdb stores in-frame clones only, minus some. The sample lists around 26,000 clones; around 81% were seen once. The origin of this receptor is an adult with an advanced solid tumor such as melanoma, head and neck, liver or kidney cancer. The chain joins TRBV5-1 to TRBJ2-7, with 8 bases identical to TRBD1. Specimen: CD4+ or CD8+ T cells sorted from blood, collected in a trial of the OX40 agonist ivuxolimab. The CDR3 sequence is CASGQTGAYEQYF. CDR3 DNA: TGCGCCAGCGGTCAGACAGGGGCATACGAGCAGTACTTC. The entire variable domain, with the rest obtained from reference TRBV5-1 and TRBJ2-7, is as follows: KAGVTQTPRYLIKTRGQQVTLSCSPISGHRSVSWYQQTPGQGLQFLFEYFSETQRNKGNFPGRFSGRQFSNSRSEMNVSTLELGDSALYLCASGQTGAYEQYFGPGTRLTVT.